This record concerns one TCR beta chain sequence. These data come from a study of T cell changes during pregnancy in multiple sclerosis. Profiled with immunoSEQ multiplex PCR; TCRdb holds only in-frame clones, not every one. This table holds about 24,000 clones, 88% found once. Trimming removed 7 bases from V and 7 bases from J; junction bases left unmatched: 6. This CDR3 comprises 14 residues. Germline V gene sequence: CDR1 LNHDA, CDR2 SQIVND (reference sequence). This TCR derives from a female donor in good health, enrolled as a control in a pregnancy study. The rearrangement uses TRBV19 and TRBJ2-1; 11 positions agree with TRBD2. Sequencing used CD4+ T cells from peripheral blood mononuclear cells, obtained in the first trimester of pregnancy. The CDR3 nucleotides read TGTGCCAGTAAGAGTAGCGGGGGGGCGAATGAGCAGTTCTTC. This translates into CASKSSGGANEQFF.